This T cell receptor (beta chain) was retrieved from a study of T cells in Graves' hyperthyroidism and ophthalmopathy (dated by TCRdb to about 2019). Context from the whole study: Peripheral blood samples were taken at initial diagnosis, before any treatment was given. A discovery cohort of roughly 100 patients, about 40 with Graves' ophthalmopathy and fewer than 65 with stable Graves' hyperthyroidism, was used to find distinguishing TCR V-J signatures. Prospective prediction of ophthalmopathy was tested in an independent validation cohort of 18 to 20 hyperthyroidism patients and 17 patients who later progressed to ophthalmopathy. The 100 discovery patients were randomly split 7:3 into training and test sets. In more than 5 Graves' hyperthyroidism patients, the study also compared T-cell repertoires from thyroid tissue with T-cell repertoires from blood. After blood sampling, hyperthyroidism patients were treated with methimazole at a starting dose of 30 mg daily, and ophthalmopathy patients were treated with high-dose intravenous methylprednisolone. According to the paper, TCR Vbeta CDR3 sequencing was carried out on some 130 peripheral blood samples, which came from around 43 ophthalmopathy, around 75 hyperthyroidism and roughly 17 progressor patients.

Ophthalmopathy patients had moderately to severely active disease, Clinical Activity Score of at least 3, NOSPECS grade of at least 4, and duration under 3 months. Patients with uncontrolled infections, other autoimmune diseases, pregnancy or lactation were excluded. Clinical symptoms, serum thyroxine and TRAb, thyroid ultrasound, and orbital computed tomography formed the basis for the diagnoses. PBMCs were separated from 10 ml of fresh peripheral blood using Ficoll-Paque density gradient centrifugation. Total RNA was extracted with Trizol reagent, and quality was checked on an Agilent 2100 Bioanalyzer. What the study reported, not specific to this receptor: In validation, progression to ophthalmopathy was predicted by the model with about 70% sensitivity and just over 72% specificity, a median of about 6.8 months before onset. Sample size was not statistically predetermined, and blinding of investigators to group allocation was not performed. Most expanded thyroid clonotypes (frequency above 0.001) were also found in blood, which suggests that blood repertoires may mirror thyroid immune responses. A 13 V-J signature model separated ophthalmopathy from stable hyperthyroidism, with over 85% sensitivity and 81.08% specificity in cross-validation and 80%/75% in testing.

The TCR beta CDR3 regions were amplified from RNA transcripts. A first-round RT-PCR of the TCR CDR3 used the HTBI primer set with the Qiagen OneStep RT-PCR kit. Libraries were constructed in a second round of multiplex PCR, after which size selection and purification were performed. Sequencing of the libraries was done on an Illumina HiSeq2000 using paired-end 100 bp reads. The source study handled its data this way. SOAPnuke was used to process the raw data, throwing out any read that contained adapters or uncalled bases, had a mean Phred below 15, or lacked an exact constant-primer or identifier match. High-quality paired reads were merged using COPE v1.2.5, and each unique nucleotide sequence was defined as a clonotype. MiTCR v1.1 was used to align the clonotypes against IMGT TRBV, TRBD and TRBJ reference segments. Only V-J combinations with frequency above 0.0001, covering 99% to 99.2% of repertoires, were analysed. A TCS score was defined as the ratio between F50 (clonal expansion) and ExV (chaos), using BLOSUM62-based TCRdist between CDR3 peptides within each V-J. Welch's t-statistics and random forest reduced 500 to 650 V-J features to 10 to 15, which were used in a naive Bayes classifier (R e1071). TCRdb reran the public reads through fastp at Q25 and MiXCR, keeping productive beta chains. All rows with the same CDR3 protein become a single entry with the most common DNA and genes. The V and J calls follow TCRdb's processing rather than the paper's. This sample is represented by some 580,000 distinct CDR3 sequences; roughly 15% of them were singletons. The ten largest clones capture approximately 3.5% of the sample.

There are 14 amino acids in the CDR3, from cysteine to phenylalanine inclusive. Only the CDR3 region is kept as DNA, spanning 42 bases read in frame from base 1. The germline V gene supplies CDR1 MNHEY and CDR2 SVGAGI. The V end loses 2 bases and the J end loses 2 bases, and a stretch of 10 bases separates them. In this sample, this clonotype turned up a few times. Its antigen is unknown. Per-nucleotide qualities are absent, and no much larger clonotype sits a single base away. Material: blood. This chain is built from TRBV6-5 and TRBJ2-7, with no reliable assignment of the D segment. This TCR derives from a woman in her thirties or forties with Graves' ophthalmopathy. The CDR3 corresponds to CASSYPHPPYEQYF. The DNA is TGTGCCAGCAGTTACCCACATCCGCCCTACGAGCAGTACTTC.